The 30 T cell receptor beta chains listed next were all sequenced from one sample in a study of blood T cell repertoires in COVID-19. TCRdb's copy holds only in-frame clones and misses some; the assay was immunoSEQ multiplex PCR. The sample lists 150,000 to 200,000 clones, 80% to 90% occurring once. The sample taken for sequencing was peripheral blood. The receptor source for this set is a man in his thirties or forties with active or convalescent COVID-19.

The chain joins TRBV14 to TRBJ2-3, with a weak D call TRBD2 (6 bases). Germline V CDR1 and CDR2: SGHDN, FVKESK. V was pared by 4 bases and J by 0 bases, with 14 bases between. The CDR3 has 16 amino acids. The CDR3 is CASSPFLAASTDTQYF. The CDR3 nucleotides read TGTGCCAGCAGCCCTTTCTTAGCGGCTAGCACAGATACGCAGTATTTT.

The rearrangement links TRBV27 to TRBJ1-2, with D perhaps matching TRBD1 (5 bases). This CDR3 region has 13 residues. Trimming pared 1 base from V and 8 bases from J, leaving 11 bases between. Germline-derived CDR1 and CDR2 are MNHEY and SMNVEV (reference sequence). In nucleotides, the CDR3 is TGTGCCAGCAGTTTATGGGGCGCCGAGGGCTACACCTTC. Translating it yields CASSLWGAEGYTF.

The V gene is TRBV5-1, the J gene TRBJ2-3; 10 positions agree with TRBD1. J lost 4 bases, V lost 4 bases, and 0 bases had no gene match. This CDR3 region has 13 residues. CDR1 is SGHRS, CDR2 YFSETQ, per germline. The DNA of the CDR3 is TGCGCCAGCAGCGGGACAGGGGCAGATACGCAGTATTTT. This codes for CASSGTGADTQYF.

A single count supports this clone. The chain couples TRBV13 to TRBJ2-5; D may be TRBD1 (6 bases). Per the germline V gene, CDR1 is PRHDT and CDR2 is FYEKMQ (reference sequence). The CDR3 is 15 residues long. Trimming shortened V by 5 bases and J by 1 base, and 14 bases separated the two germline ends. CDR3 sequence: CASSPQDSSQETQYF. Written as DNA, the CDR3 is TGTGCCAGCAGCCCCCAGGACAGCTCCCAAGAGACCCAGTACTTC.

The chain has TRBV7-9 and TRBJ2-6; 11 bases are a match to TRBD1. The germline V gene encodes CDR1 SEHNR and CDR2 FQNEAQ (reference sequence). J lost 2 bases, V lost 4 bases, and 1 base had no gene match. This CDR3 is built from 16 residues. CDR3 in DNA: TGTGCCAGCAGCTCGGGACAGGGGGCTGGGGCCAACGTCCTGACTTTC. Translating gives CASSSGQGAGANVLTF.

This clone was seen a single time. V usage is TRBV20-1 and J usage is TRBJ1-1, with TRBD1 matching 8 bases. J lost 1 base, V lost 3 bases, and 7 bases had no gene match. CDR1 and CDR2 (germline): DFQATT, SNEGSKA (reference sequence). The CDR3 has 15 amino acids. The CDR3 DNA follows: TGCAGTGCTAGTCCCCGACAGGGGCAGAACACTGAAGCTTTCTTT. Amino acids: CSASPRQGQNTEAFF.

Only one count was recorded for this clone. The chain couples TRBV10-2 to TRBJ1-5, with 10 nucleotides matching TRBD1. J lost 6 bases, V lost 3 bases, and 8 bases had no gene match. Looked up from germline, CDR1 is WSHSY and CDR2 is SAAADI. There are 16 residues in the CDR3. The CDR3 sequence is CASSEQETGGRQPQHF. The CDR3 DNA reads TGCGCCAGCAGTGAACAGGAGACAGGGGGCCGTCAGCCCCAGCATTTT.

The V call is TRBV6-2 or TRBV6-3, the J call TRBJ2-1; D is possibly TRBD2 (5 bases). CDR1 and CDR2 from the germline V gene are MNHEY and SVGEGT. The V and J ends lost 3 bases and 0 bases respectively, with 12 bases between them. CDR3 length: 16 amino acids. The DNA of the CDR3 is TGTGCCAGCAGTTATGAGAAGCGGCTCTCCTACAATGAGCAGTTCTTC. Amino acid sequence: CASSYEKRLSYNEQFF.

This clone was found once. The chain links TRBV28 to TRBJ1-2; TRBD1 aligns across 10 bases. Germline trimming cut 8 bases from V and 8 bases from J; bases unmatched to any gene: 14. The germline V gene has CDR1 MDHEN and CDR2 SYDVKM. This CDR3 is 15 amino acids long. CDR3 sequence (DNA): TGTGCCAGCGCCTCGGCTGGACAGGGGGAAAGAGGCTACACCTTC. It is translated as CASASAGQGERGYTF.

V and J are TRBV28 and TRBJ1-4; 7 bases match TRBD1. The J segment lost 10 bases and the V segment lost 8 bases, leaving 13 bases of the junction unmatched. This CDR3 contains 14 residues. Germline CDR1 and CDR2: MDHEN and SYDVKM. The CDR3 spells CASSTSTGEGKLFF. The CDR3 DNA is TGTGCCAGCTCAACCTCTACAGGGGAAGGAAAACTGTTTTTT.

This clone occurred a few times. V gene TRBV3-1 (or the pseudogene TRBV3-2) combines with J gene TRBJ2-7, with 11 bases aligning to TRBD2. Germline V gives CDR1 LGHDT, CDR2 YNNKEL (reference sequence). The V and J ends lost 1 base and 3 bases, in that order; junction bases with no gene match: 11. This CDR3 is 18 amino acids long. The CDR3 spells CASSQAALAGEFFYEQYV. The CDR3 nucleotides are TGTGCCAGCAGCCAAGCGGCACTAGCGGGGGAATTCTTCTACGAGCAGTACGTC.

CDR3 sequence: CASSPRGTSPGGTDTQYF. CDR3 bases: TGTGCCAGCAGCCCTAGGGGGACATCCCCCGGTGGGACAGATACGCAGTATTTT. The chain joins TRBV9 to TRBJ2-3; TRBD1 is a possible D gene (6 bases). From germline, CDR1 is SGDLS and CDR2 YYNGEE. CDR3 length: 18 residues. V was clipped by 4 bases and J by 3 bases, with 24 bases between them.

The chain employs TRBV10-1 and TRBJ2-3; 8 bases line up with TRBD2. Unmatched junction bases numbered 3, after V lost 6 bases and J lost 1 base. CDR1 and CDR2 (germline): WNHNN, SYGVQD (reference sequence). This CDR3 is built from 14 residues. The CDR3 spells CASSEAGGTDTQYF. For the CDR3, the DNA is TGCGCCAGCAGCGAAGCGGGGGGCACAGATACGCAGTATTTT.

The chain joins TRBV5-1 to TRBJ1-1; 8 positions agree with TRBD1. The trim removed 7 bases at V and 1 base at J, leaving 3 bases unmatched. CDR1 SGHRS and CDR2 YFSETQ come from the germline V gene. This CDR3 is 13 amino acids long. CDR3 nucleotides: TGCGCCAGCGCGGGACAGGAGAACACTGAAGCTTTCTTT. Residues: CASAGQENTEAFF.

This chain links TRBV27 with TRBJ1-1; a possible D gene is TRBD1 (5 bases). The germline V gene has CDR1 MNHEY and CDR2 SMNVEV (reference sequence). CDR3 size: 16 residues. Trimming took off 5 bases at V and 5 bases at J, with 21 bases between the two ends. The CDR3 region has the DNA TGTGCCAGCAGTATCTTATCGTCTGCGGGGGGGACTGAAGCTTTCTTT. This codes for CASSILSSAGGTEAFF.

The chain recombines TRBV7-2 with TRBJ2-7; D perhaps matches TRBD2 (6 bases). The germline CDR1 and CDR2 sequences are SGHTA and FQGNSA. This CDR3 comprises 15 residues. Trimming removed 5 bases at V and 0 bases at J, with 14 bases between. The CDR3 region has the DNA TGTGCCAGCAGCCACGCGGGACTGAGCTCCTACGAGCAGTACTTC. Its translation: CASSHAGLSSYEQYF.

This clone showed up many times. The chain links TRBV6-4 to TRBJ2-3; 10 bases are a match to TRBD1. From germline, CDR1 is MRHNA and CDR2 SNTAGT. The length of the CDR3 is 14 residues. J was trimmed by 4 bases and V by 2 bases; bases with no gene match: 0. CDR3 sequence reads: CASSDGQGADTQYF. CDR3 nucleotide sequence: TGTGCCAGCAGTGACGGACAGGGGGCAGATACGCAGTATTTT.

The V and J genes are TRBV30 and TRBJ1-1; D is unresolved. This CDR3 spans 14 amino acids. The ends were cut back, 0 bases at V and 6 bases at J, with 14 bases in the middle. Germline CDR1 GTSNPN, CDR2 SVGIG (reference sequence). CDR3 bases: TGTGCCTGGAGTGTTGCGGGGATTGGTGCTGAAGCTTTCTTT. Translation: CAWSVAGIGAEAFF.

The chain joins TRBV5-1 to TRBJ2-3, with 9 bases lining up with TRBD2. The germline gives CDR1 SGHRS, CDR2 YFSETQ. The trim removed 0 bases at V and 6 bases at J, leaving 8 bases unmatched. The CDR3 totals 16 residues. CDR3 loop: CASSLAASGTSDTQYF. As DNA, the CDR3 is TGCGCCAGCAGCTTGGCCGCTAGCGGGACCAGCGATACGCAGTATTTT.

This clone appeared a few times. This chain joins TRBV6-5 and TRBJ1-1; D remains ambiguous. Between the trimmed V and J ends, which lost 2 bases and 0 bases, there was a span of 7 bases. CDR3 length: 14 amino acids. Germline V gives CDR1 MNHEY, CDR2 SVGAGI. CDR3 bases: TGTGCCAGCAGTTACGGAAGCGTGAACACTGAAGCTTTCTTT. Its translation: CASSYGSVNTEAFF.

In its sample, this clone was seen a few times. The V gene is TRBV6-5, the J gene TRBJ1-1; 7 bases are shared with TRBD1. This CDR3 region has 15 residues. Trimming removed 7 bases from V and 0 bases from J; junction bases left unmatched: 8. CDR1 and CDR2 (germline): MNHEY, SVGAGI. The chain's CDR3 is CASIPPGTVNTEAFF. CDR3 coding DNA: TGTGCCAGCATTCCTCCCGGGACAGTGAACACTGAAGCTTTCTTT.

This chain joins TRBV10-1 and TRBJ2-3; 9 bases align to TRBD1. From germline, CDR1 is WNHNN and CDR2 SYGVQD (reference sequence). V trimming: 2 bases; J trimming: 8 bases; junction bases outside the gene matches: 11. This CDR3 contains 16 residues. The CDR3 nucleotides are TGCGCCAGCAGTGAGGCTGAACAGGGGGCCCTCGGTACGCAGTATTTT. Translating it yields CASSEAEQGALGTQYF.

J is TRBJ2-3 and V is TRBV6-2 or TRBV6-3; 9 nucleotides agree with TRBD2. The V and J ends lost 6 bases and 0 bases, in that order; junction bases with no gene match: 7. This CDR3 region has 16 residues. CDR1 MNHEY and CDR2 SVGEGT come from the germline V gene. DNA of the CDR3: TGTGCCAGCAGCTATACTAGCGGGCGAAGCACAGATACGCAGTATTTT. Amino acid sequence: CASSYTSGRSTDTQYF.

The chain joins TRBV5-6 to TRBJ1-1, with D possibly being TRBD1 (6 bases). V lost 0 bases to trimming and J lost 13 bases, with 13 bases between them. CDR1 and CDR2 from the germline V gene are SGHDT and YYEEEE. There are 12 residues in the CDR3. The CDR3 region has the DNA TGTGCCAGCAGCTTGGCTAGGGGGGGCGTTTTCTTT. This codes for CASSLARGGVFF.

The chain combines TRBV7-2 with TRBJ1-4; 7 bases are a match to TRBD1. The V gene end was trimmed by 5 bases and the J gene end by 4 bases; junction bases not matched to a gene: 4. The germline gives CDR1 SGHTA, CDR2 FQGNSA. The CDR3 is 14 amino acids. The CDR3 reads CASSVGQFNEKLFF. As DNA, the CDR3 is TGTGCCAGCAGCGTGGGACAGTTTAATGAAAAACTGTTTTTT.

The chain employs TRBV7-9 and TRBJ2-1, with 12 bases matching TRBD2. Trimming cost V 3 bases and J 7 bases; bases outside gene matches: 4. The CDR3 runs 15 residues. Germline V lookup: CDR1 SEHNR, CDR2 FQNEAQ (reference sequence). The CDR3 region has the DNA TGTGCCAGCAGCTTGACTAGCGGGGGAGGGAATGAGCAGTTCTTC. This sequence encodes CASSLTSGGGNEQFF.

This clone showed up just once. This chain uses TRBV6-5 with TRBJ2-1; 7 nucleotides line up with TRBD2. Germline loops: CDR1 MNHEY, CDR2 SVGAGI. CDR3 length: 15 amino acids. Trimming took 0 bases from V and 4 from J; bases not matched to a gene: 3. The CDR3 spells CASSYSLADYNEQFF. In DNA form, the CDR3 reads TGTGCCAGCAGTTACTCCCTAGCGGATTACAATGAGCAGTTCTTC.

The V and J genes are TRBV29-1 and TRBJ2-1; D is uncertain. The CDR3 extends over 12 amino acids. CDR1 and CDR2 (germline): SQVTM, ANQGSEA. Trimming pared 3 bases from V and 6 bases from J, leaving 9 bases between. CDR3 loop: CSVEISVNEQFF. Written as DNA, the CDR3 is TGCAGCGTTGAGATATCGGTCAATGAGCAGTTCTTC.

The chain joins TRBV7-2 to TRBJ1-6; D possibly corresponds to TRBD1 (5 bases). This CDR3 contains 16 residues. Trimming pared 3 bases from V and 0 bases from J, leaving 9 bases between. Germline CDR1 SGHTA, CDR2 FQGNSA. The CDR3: CASSLDTSSYNSPLHF. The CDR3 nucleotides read TGTGCCAGCAGCTTGGACACGAGCTCCTATAATTCACCCCTCCACTTT.

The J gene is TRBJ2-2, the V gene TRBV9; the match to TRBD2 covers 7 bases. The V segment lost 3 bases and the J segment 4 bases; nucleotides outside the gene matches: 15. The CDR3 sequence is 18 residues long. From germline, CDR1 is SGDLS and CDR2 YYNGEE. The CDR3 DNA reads TGTGCCAGCAGCGACGAGGGGTTGGCGGGAGAGGGCACCGGGGAGCTGTTTTTT. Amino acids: CASSDEGLAGEGTGELFF.